What follows are 25 T cell receptor beta chains derived from one specimen sequenced in a study of cytomegalovirus exposure and HLA in healthy donors. 60 Vbeta and 13 Jbeta primers were used in PCR. The data were produced by immunoSEQ multiplex PCR, yet TCRdb's version contains in-frame clones alone and is incomplete. The table has 140,000 to 150,000 clones, 70% seen once. The sequenced sample was PBMCs. These receptors originate from a woman aged 60-70 years in good health and CMV-seropositive.

This clone was detected a few times. Mismatch with germline at one junction end may stem from a read error. The rearrangement uses TRBV10-1 and TRBJ2-1; 9 bases are a match to TRBD2. Germline V lookup: CDR1 WNHNN, CDR2 SYGVQD (reference sequence). CDR3 length: 14 amino acids. CDR3 in DNA: TGCGCCAGCAGCGAGTCTAGCGGGAAAGTAAGGCAGTTCTTC. Translating it yields CASSESSGKVRQFF.

V gene TRBV25-1 combines with J gene TRBJ2-2; TRBD2 matches at 8 bases. V trimming: 6 bases; J trimming: 7 bases; junction bases outside the gene matches: 7. Germline-derived CDR1 and CDR2 are MGHDK and SYGVNS. The CDR3 is made up of 14 amino acids. CDR3 coding DNA: TGTGCCAGCAGCGTAGCGGGAATTAGCGGGGAGCTGTTTTTT. Translating it yields CASSVAGISGELFF.

This clone was seen just once. The gene calls are TRBV9 and TRBJ2-1; D might be TRBD2 (5 bases). Trimming left V 4 bases short and J 5 bases short, with 13 bases between. CDR3 length: 14 amino acids. Germline CDR1 and CDR2: SGDLS and YYNGEE. CDR3 loop: CASSLSGLNNEQFF. CDR3 nucleotides: TGTGCCAGCAGCCTCAGCGGTCTGAACAATGAGCAGTTCTTC.

This clone was counted between two and nine times. The chain uses TRBV28 and TRBJ2-5, with a weak D call TRBD2 (7 bases). Germline CDR1 is MDHEN and CDR2 is SYDVKM. V shed 2 bases and J shed 4 bases, with 23 bases lying between them. This CDR3 is 18 amino acids long. CDR3 residues: CASSLPPLGGAVGETQYF. CDR3 DNA: TGTGCCAGCAGTTTACCCCCTTTAGGGGGGGCGGTGGGAGAGACCCAGTACTTC.

This chain links TRBV19 with TRBJ1-5; 7 nucleotides match TRBD1. The CDR3 is 14 amino acids. With V trimmed by 7 bases and J by 5 bases, 8 bases remained unmatched. Germline assignment: CDR1 LNHDA and CDR2 SQIVND (reference sequence). Here the CDR3 DNA reads TGTGCCAGTACCCTGGACAGGTACGATCAGCCCCAGCATTTT. The encoded protein is CASTLDRYDQPQHF.

The chain employs TRBV11-1 and TRBJ2-7; TRBD1 might be the D (5 bases). The CDR3 has 14 amino acids. CDR1 is SGHAT and CDR2 is FQDESV in the germline V gene (reference sequence). Trimming shortened V by 5 bases and J by 5 bases, and 16 bases separated the two germline ends. The CDR3 loop is CASSPHLQDNEQYF. The CDR3, as DNA: TGTGCCAGCAGCCCCCACTTACAGGACAACGAGCAGTACTTC.

The chain is built from TRBV5-6 and TRBJ1-5; D might be TRBD1 (6 bases). This CDR3 is built from 15 residues. Germline V lookup: CDR1 SGHDT, CDR2 YYEEEE. V was shortened by 4 bases and J by 0 bases, with 11 bases between the two germline ends. This CDR3 reads CASSGGHSSNQPQHF. The CDR3 coding sequence is TGTGCCAGCAGCGGGGGACATAGTAGCAATCAGCCCCAGCATTTT.

Here the CDR3 reads CASSYDRGPYEQYF. The CDR3 nucleotides read TGTGCCAGCAGCTACGACAGGGGCCCCTACGAGCAGTACTTC. The chain has TRBV5-4 and TRBJ2-5; TRBD1 matches at 8 bases. The J call is doubtful: the DNA matches TRBJ2-7 better. From germline, CDR1 is SGHNT and CDR2 YYREEE (reference sequence). The CDR3 sequence is 14 residues long.

The genes are TRBV27 and TRBJ2-5; D is unresolved. The ends were cut back, 4 bases at V and 9 bases at J, with 12 bases in the middle. The CDR3 extends over 12 amino acids. Germline V gives CDR1 MNHEY, CDR2 SMNVEV (reference sequence). The CDR3 sequence: CASSSLNAAQYF. CDR3 in DNA: TGTGCCAGCAGTTCCCTCAATGCGGCCCAGTACTTC.

The rearrangement joins TRBV7-9 to TRBJ2-1; weak D call: TRBD1 (6 bases). The germline V gene encodes CDR1 SEHNR and CDR2 FQNEAQ (reference sequence). V was clipped by 4 bases and J by 5 bases, with 15 bases between them. The CDR3 contains 15 residues. Here the CDR3 DNA reads TGTGCCAGCAGCTCGATACAGGGAAACCACAATGAGCAGTTCTTC. Residues: CASSSIQGNHNEQFF.

This clone occurred a few times. The chain links TRBV5-1 to TRBJ1-4; 7 bases match TRBD1. The V and J ends lost 0 bases and 3 bases, in that order; junction bases with no gene match: 8. CDR3 size: 17 residues. In germline, CDR1 is SGHRS, CDR2 YFSETQ. The CDR3 DNA reads TGCGCCAGCAGCTTGGGACAGGGAGAAGGGGCTAATGAAAAACTGTTTTTT. Translating gives CASSLGQGEGANEKLFF.

V gene TRBV30 combines with J gene TRBJ1-5; 7 positions match TRBD1. CDR1 is GTSNPN and CDR2 is SVGIG in the germline V gene (reference sequence). This CDR3 is 12 amino acids long. The V gene end was trimmed by 3 bases and the J gene end by 6 bases; junction bases not matched to a gene: 2. CDR3 bases: TGTGCCTGGAGGGCAGGGGGTCAGCCCCAGCATTTT. Translating it yields CAWRAGGQPQHF. Drawing the rest from reference TRBV30 and TRBJ1-5, the complete variable domain is SQTIHQWPATLVQPVGSPLSLECTVEGTSNPNLYWYRQAAGRGLQLLFYSVGIGQISSEVPQNLSASRPQDRQFILSSKKLLLSDSGFYLCAWRAGGQPQHFGDGTRLSIL.

The chain uses TRBV29-1 and TRBJ2-3; 7 positions agree with TRBD2. The CDR3 runs to 14 residues. Germline values: CDR1 SQVTM, CDR2 ANQGSEA. Unmatched junction bases numbered 2, after V lost 2 bases and J lost 0 bases. CDR3: CSVESGTSTDTQYF. The CDR3 DNA follows: TGCAGCGTTGAAAGCGGGACTAGCACAGATACGCAGTATTTT.

This chain connects TRBV5-1 to TRBJ2-7; TRBD2 aligns across 11 bases. Germline assignment: CDR1 SGHRS and CDR2 YFSETQ. This CDR3 spans 16 amino acids. Trimming cost V 1 base and J 4 bases; bases outside gene matches: 7. CDR3 DNA sequence: TGCGCCAGCAGCTTGACTCCCGGGACTAGCGGATACGAGCAGTACTTC. It translates to CASSLTPGTSGYEQYF.

This clone was seen only once. This sequence joins TRBV5-6 and TRBJ1-5, with D tentatively TRBD1 (5 bases). The germline gives CDR1 SGHDT, CDR2 YYEEEE. The ends were cut back, 4 bases at V and 0 bases at J, with 20 bases in the middle. The length of the CDR3 is 18 residues. CDR3 DNA: TGTGCCAGCAGCGTGCCGGGACTCGAGATTTTTAGCAATCAGCCCCAGCATTTT. The encoded protein is CASSVPGLEIFSNQPQHF.

In this sample, this clone turned up a few times. The rearrangement uses TRBV29-1 and TRBJ2-5, with 8 positions matching TRBD1. There are 13 residues in the CDR3. From germline, CDR1 is SQVTM and CDR2 ANQGSEA. Unmatched junction bases numbered 11, after V lost 7 bases and J lost 7 bases. The CDR3 loop reads CSAKTDRGTTQYF. Here the CDR3 DNA reads TGCAGCGCCAAGACCGACAGGGGAACGACCCAGTACTTC. Together with reference TRBV29-1 and TRBJ2-5, the CDR3 gives the full variable domain: SAVISQKPSRDICQRGTSLTIQCQVDSQVTMMFWYRQQPGQSLTLIATANQGSEATYESGFVIDKFPISRPNLTFSTLTVSNMSPEDSSIYLCSAKTDRGTTQYFGPGTRLLVL.

This clone was found a few times. The same CDR3 arises from other DNA sequences in this sample as well. The rearrangement joins TRBV18 to TRBJ1-1; D not resolved. Trimming shortened V by 0 bases and J by 1 base, and 9 bases separated the two germline ends. This CDR3 has 15 amino acids. The V gene's germline CDR1 is KGHSH and CDR2 LQKENI. CDR3 DNA: TGTGCCAGCTCACCACCGCGGGTAGGGAACACTGAAGCTTTCTTT. This codes for CASSPPRVGNTEAFF. The whole variable domain, filled in from reference TRBV18 and TRBJ1-1, reads NAGVMQNPRHLVRRRGQEARLRCSPMKGHSHVYWYRQLPEEGLKFMVYLQKENIIDESGMPKERFSAEFPKEGPSILRIQQVVRGDSAAYFCASSPPRVGNTEAFFGQGTRLTVV.

With regard to this clone: In the same sample, other DNA sequences code for this CDR3. CDR3 in DNA: TGTGCCAGCAGCGTTGACAGGAGCTCCTACGAGCAGTACTTC. It encodes CASSVDRSSYEQYF. The V call is TRBV9, the J call TRBJ2-7, with D perhaps matching TRBD1 (6 bases). The ends were cut back, 2 bases at V and 0 bases at J, with 9 bases in the middle. Germline V gives CDR1 SGDLS, CDR2 YYNGEE. CDR3 size: 14 residues. The whole variable domain, remainder taken from reference TRBV9 and TRBJ2-7, is DSGVTQTPKHLITATGQRVTLRCSPRSGDLSVYWYQQSLDQGLQFLIQYYNGEERAKGNILERFSAQQFPDLHSELNLSSLELGDSALYFCASSVDRSSYEQYFGPGTRLTVT.

This clone has only a few counts. The rearrangement links TRBV29-1 to TRBJ2-1, with 7 bases lining up with TRBD2. Per the germline V gene, CDR1 is SQVTM and CDR2 is ANQGSEA. The CDR3 is made up of 14 amino acids. J lost 0 bases, V lost 4 bases, and 3 bases had no gene match. DNA for the CDR3: TGCAGCGTTGGAGGGAGGGCCTCCTACAATGAGCAGTTCTTC. Its translation: CSVGGRASYNEQFF.

V is TRBV6-6 and J is TRBJ1-2, with D perhaps TRBD1 (6 bases). The V and J ends lost 4 bases and 6 bases respectively, with 15 bases between them. The CDR3 contains 14 residues. Germline V lookup: CDR1 MNHNY, CDR2 SVGAGI (reference sequence). CDR3 amino acids: CASSLTGTIDGYTF. DNA of the CDR3: TGTGCCAGCAGTTTAACCGGGACAATCGATGGCTACACCTTC.

CDR3 residues: CASSLGRQGDYGYTF. CDR3 nucleotide sequence: TGCGCCAGCAGCTTGGGTCGGCAGGGCGACTATGGCTACACCTTC. This chain connects TRBV5-1 to TRBJ1-2; perhaps TRBD1 as D (5 bases). Germline assignment: CDR1 SGHRS and CDR2 YFSETQ. V lost 0 bases and J lost 3, with 12 bases in between. The CDR3 is 15 residues long.

The J gene is TRBJ1-2, the V gene TRBV10-3, with 10 bases fitting TRBD1. Per germline, CDR1 ENHRY and CDR2 SYGVKD. CDR3 length equals 13 residues. V was clipped by 6 bases and J by 7 bases; unmatched bases: 5. CDR3 DNA: TGTGCCATCAGAGCCGGGACAGGGGCTGGCTACACCTTC. The encoded protein is CAIRAGTGAGYTF.

V usage is TRBV27 and J usage is TRBJ2-5, with a possible D match to TRBD2 (7 bases). Between the trimmed V and J ends, which lost 4 bases and 5 bases, there was a span of 11 bases. The CDR3 runs 13 residues. CDR1 and CDR2 (germline): MNHEY, SMNVEV (reference sequence). The CDR3 DNA reads as TGTGCCAGCAGTTGGGGGGGGCCCGAGACCCAGTACTTC. Translation gives CASSWGGPETQYF.

The chain employs TRBV4-1 and TRBJ2-7, with D possibly TRBD1 on 6 matching bases. Germline V gene lookup returns CDR1 MGHRA and CDR2 YSYEKL. CDR3 length equals 13 residues. Trimming removed 4 bases from V and 4 bases from J, with 11 bases in between. CDR3 sequence: CASSRSGQYEQYF. CDR3 DNA: TGCGCCAGCAGCCGCAGTGGACAGTACGAGCAGTACTTC.

This sequence joins TRBV19 and TRBJ2-3, with 8 bases identical to TRBD2. Per the germline V gene, CDR1 is LNHDA and CDR2 is SQIVND (reference sequence). CDR3 size: 13 residues. Trimming cost V 7 bases and J 5 bases; bases outside gene matches: 5. DNA for the CDR3: TGTGCCAGTATCGGGGGGGGCAGAGATACGCAGTATTTT. Translating gives CASIGGGRDTQYF.